These 21 T cell receptor beta chains were all obtained from the same sample, sequenced in a study of tumor-infiltrating lymphocytes in primary liver carcinoma. Germline DNA was also extracted, while the blood RNA originated from unsorted whole blood. The input was 450 to 500 ng total RNA; TCR beta cDNA was made from it with a constant-region primer. A slightly modified ARM-PCR protocol with three nested multiplex PCR rounds produced these TCR beta libraries. The opening two PCR rounds, nine to eleven cycles each, paired TRBV1-TRBV30 forward primers with a C-beta reverse primer. MiXCR was run by TCRdb on the multiplex PCR reads, yielding one entry per CDR3 protein. The sample has roughly 330,000 distinct CDR3 sequences, approximately 65% seen once. Source material: peripheral blood. The receptors here all came from a man aged 35-49 years with primary liver carcinoma and hepatitis B virus infection.

J is TRBJ1-5 and V is TRBV19; 9 bases agree with TRBD1. Germline loops: CDR1 LNHDA, CDR2 SQIVND (reference sequence). The V gene end was trimmed by 7 bases and the J gene end by 1 base; junction bases not matched to a gene: 8. This CDR3 comprises 16 residues. The DNA for the CDR3 is TGTGCCAGTACCCCTACCGACAGGGGGAGCAATCAGCCCCAGCATTTT. Protein: CASTPTDRGSNQPQHF.

In regard to this clonotype: The conserved phenylalanine or tryptophan is not found at the CDR3 terminus, so this likely reflects a read error. Here the CDR3 DNA reads TGTGCCAGCAGGAAGGACGGCGCCCCTGTGTTGGGTGCGCAGTATTAT. It is translated as CASRKDGAPVLGAQYY. This sequence joins TRBV6-2 or TRBV6-3 and TRBJ2-3; D ambiguous. V was shortened by 6 bases and J by 10 bases, with 26 bases between the two germline ends. In germline, CDR1 is MNHEY, CDR2 SVGEGT. The CDR3 is 16 residues long.

On this clonotype: A read error may explain this, as a much larger clone is one base away. The V gene is TRBV5-1, the J gene TRBJ2-1, with D possibly being TRBD2 (5 bases). From germline, CDR1 is SGHRS and CDR2 YFSETQ. This CDR3 has 14 amino acids. The ends were cut back, 6 bases at V and 5 bases at J, with 15 bases in the middle. CDR3 residues: CASTVGSANNEQFF. CDR3 nucleotide sequence: TGCGCCAGCACGGTGGGGAGCGCCAACAATGAGCAGTTCTTC.

As concerns this clonotype: One end of the junction is discordant with germline, which a read error may explain. The rearrangement uses TRBV5-4 and TRBJ2-1; 8 positions match TRBD2. CDR3 size: 16 residues. Germline lookup yields CDR1 SGHNT and CDR2 YYREEE (reference sequence). The CDR3 loop is CASSPPGTSRYNEQSF. CDR3 nucleotide sequence: TGTGCTAGCAGCCCACCCGGGACTAGTCGGTACAATGAGCAGTCCTTC.

Concerning this clonotype itself: This clone may be a read error of a much larger clone one base away. The genes are TRBV6-2 or TRBV6-3 and TRBJ2-7; no clear D. The CDR3 loop spans 12 amino acids. The V gene lost 5 bases and the J gene lost 9 bases, with 14 bases spanning the gap. CDR1 is MNHEY, CDR2 SVGEGT, per germline. The CDR3 sequence: CASSLTGTVQYF. The CDR3 DNA reads TGTGCCAGCAGTCTAACGGGTACCGTGCAGTACTTC.

Within the sample, this clonotype is medium-sized. J is TRBJ2-2 and V is TRBV11-3; D may correspond to TRBD1 or TRBD2 (6 bases each). Germline V gives CDR1 SGHNT, CDR2 YENEEA. This CDR3 comprises 14 residues. With 3 bases removed from V and 7 bases from J, the gap between germline ends came to 12 bases. The CDR3 DNA is TGTGCCAGCAGCTTTTCGGGGGCCGGCGGGGAGCTGTTTTTT. This codes for CASSFSGAGGELFF.

This clonotype has only a few counts. This chain connects TRBV6-2 or TRBV6-3 to TRBJ2-5; D gene ambiguous. This CDR3 region has 17 residues. Germline V gene lookup returns CDR1 MNHEY and CDR2 SVGEGT. Trimming pared 0 bases from V and 8 bases from J, leaving 22 bases between. The CDR3 loop reads CASSYSTVTPSLFTQYF. Written as DNA, the CDR3 is TGTGCCAGCAGTTACTCGACGGTGACTCCCTCGTTGTTCACCCAGTACTTC.

CDR3 amino acids: CASTYGTVNTEAFF. The CDR3 DNA reads TGTGCCAGTACCTATGGCACAGTGAACACTGAAGCTTTCTTT. J is TRBJ1-1 and V is TRBV19; D gene ambiguous. This CDR3 comprises 14 residues. The V gene's germline CDR1 is LNHDA and CDR2 SQIVND (reference sequence). V shed 7 bases and J shed 0 bases, with 12 bases lying between them.

This clonotype showed up many times. J is TRBJ2-3 and V is TRBV4-2; D not certain. With 0 bases removed from V and 2 bases from J, the gap between germline ends came to 9 bases. The CDR3 spans 15 residues. CDR1 and CDR2 from the germline V gene are LGHNA and YNFKEQ. CDR3 in DNA: TGTGCCAGCAGCCAAGAGCGACACCACACAGATACGCAGTATTTT. Amino acids: CASSQERHHTDTQYF.

This clonotype has only a few counts. The chain joins TRBV25-1 to TRBJ2-1, with a tentative D call TRBD2 (6 bases). Germline CDR1 is MGHDK and CDR2 is SYGVNS. V was trimmed by 3 bases and J by 6 bases, leaving 12 bases between them. CDR3 length: 14 amino acids. Here the CDR3 reads CASSDSGGSNEQFF. CDR3 nucleotides: TGTGCCAGCAGTGATAGCGGAGGTAGCAATGAGCAGTTCTTC.

As for this clonotype: Since a much larger clone is just one base distant, this may be a read error. J is TRBJ2-7 and V is TRBV28; the D is unclear. In germline, CDR1 is MDHEN, CDR2 SYDVKM. There are 15 residues in the CDR3. The CDR3 DNA sequence: TGTACCAGCAGTCCGACCTACACCTTGCTCTACGAGCAGTACTTC. Translating gives CTSSPTYTLLYEQYF. The full variable domain, with the rest looked up from reference TRBV28 and TRBJ2-7, is DVKVTQSSRYLVKRTGEKVFLECVQDMDHENMFWYRQDPGLGLRLIYFSYDVKMKEKGDIPEGYSVSREKKERFSLILESASTNQTSMYLCTSSPTYTLLYEQYFGPGTRLTVT.

The chain is built from TRBV11-2 and TRBJ2-5; 9 bases agree with TRBD1. The germline V gene has CDR1 SGHAT and CDR2 FQNNGV. J was trimmed by 7 bases and V by 6 bases; bases with no gene match: 9. This CDR3 has 14 residues. The CDR3 sequence: CASSLVQGAATQYF. The CDR3 DNA follows: TGTGCCAGCAGTCTGGTACAGGGGGCGGCGACCCAGTACTTC.

This clonotype was seen ten or more times. The chain employs TRBV6-5 and TRBJ2-2; TRBD2 matches at 8 bases. This CDR3 has 15 residues. After removal of 2 bases from V and 7 bases from J, the junction contained 6 bases not matched to a gene. Germline values: CDR1 MNHEY, CDR2 SVGAGI. DNA for the CDR3: TGTGCCAGCAGTTACACTAGCGGAGCACTCGGGGAGCTGTTTTTT. Protein: CASSYTSGALGELFF.

Ten or more counts support this clonotype. This chain joins TRBV6-1 and TRBJ2-1, with D perhaps matching TRBD1 (6 bases). Germline V gene data show CDR1 as MNHNS and CDR2 as SASEGT. V was trimmed by 7 bases and J by 3 bases, leaving 10 bases between them. The CDR3 loop spans 13 amino acids. CDR3 sequence reads: CASTGHNYNEQFF. The CDR3 DNA is TGTGCCAGCACGGGACATAACTACAATGAGCAGTTCTTC.

A remark on this clonotype: The junction does not match germline at one end; this may be a read error. This chain connects TRBV11-2 to TRBJ2-5; perhaps TRBD2 as D (5 bases). This CDR3 spans 14 amino acids. Germline V gene data show CDR1 as SGHAT and CDR2 as FQNNGV. The CDR3 reads CVSRPNSVGETQYF. CDR3 DNA: TGTGTCAGCAGACCGAATAGCGTCGGGGAGACCCAGTACTTC.

The chain carries TRBV11-2 and TRBJ2-7; D gene ambiguous. Germline CDR1 and CDR2: SGHAT and FQNNGV. Trimming pared 1 base from V and 2 bases from J, leaving 9 bases between. The CDR3 is 14 amino acids. The CDR3 nucleotides are TGTGCCAGCAGCTTAGGGGGTGGAACCTACGAGCAGTACTTC. Protein: CASSLGGGTYEQYF.

This clonotype was detected many times. This chain uses TRBV11-2 with TRBJ1-3; no clear D gene. Trimming removed 0 bases from V and 6 bases from J, with 6 bases in between. This CDR3 has 13 residues. Germline V gene data show CDR1 as SGHAT and CDR2 as FQNNGV. In nucleotides, the CDR3 is TGTGCCAGCAGCTTAGAGATGGCAAACACCATATATTTT. It specifies CASSLEMANTIYF.

About this clonotype: Since no conserved phenylalanine or tryptophan closes the CDR3, a read error is the likely cause. V is TRBV11-2 and J is TRBJ2-7; 7 positions match TRBD1. CDR1 is SGHAT and CDR2 is FQNNGV in the germline V gene. This CDR3 comprises 16 residues. CDR3 loop: CTSSVGTASSSYEQYL. In DNA form, the CDR3 reads TGTACCAGCAGCGTTGGGACAGCCTCCAGCTCCTACGAGCAGTACCTC.

This clonotype was seen many times. This chain joins TRBV29-1 and TRBJ1-4, with D unclear. The V end lost 4 bases, the J end lost 5 bases, and 5 bases lay between the germline ends. Germline V gene data show CDR1 as SQVTM and CDR2 as ANQGSEA. CDR3 size: 11 residues. CDR3 region: CSVVSNEKLFF. As DNA, the CDR3 is TGCAGCGTTGTATCAAATGAAAAACTGTTTTTT.

The chain links TRBV30 to TRBJ2-2; 10 nucleotides line up with TRBD2. The CDR3 contains 15 residues. CDR1 and CDR2 from the germline V gene are GTSNPN and SVGIG (reference sequence). V lost 0 bases to trimming and J lost 5 bases; unmatched junction nucleotides: 3. The CDR3 protein is CAWSVGSGRTGELFF. In DNA form, the CDR3 reads TGTGCCTGGAGTGTTGGTAGCGGGAGGACCGGGGAGCTGTTTTTT.

About this clonotype: Given a much more abundant clone one base away, this may be a read error. The chain links TRBV12-3 or TRBV12-4 to TRBJ2-3, with 8 bases lining up with TRBD1. V trimming: 7 bases; J trimming: 5 bases; junction bases outside the gene matches: 8. The CDR3 totals 14 residues. The CDR3 region is CASISGQGEDTQYF. As DNA, the CDR3 is TGTGCCAGCATCTCAGGACAGGGTGAAGATACGCAGTATTTT.